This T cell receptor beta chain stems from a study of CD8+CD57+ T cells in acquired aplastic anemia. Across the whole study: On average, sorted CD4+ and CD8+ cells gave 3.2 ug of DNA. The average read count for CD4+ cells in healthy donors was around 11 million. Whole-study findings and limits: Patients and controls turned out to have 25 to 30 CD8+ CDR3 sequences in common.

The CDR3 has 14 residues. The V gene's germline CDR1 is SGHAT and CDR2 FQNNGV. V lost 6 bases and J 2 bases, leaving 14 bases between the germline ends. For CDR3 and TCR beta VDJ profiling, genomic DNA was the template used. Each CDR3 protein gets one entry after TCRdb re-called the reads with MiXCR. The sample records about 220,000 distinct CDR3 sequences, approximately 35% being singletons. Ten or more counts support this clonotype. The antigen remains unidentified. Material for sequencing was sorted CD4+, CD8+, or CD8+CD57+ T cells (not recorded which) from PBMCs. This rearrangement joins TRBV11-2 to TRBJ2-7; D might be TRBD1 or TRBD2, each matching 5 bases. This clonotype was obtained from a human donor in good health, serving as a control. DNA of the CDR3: TGTGCCAGCAGTTCCCTGAGGGGTCCCTACGAGCAGTACTTC. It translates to CASSSLRGPYEQYF.